The 10 T cell receptor beta chains below were found in one sample sequenced in a study of blood T cell repertoires in COVID-19. Sequenced by immunoSEQ multiplex PCR; TCRdb stores in-frame clones only, minus some. The sample has 250,000 to 300,000 clones; roughly nine tenths are singletons. Sequenced input: PBMCs or T cells enriched from blood (not recorded which). Every receptor here comes from a human donor in a cohort exposed to, infected with or recovered from COVID-19 (not recorded which). The donor label of this sample is uncertain.

The rearrangement uses TRBV5-4 and TRBJ2-5; unclear D gene. In germline, CDR1 is SGHNT, CDR2 YYREEE (reference sequence). Trimming removed 0 bases from V and 4 bases from J, with 13 bases in between. The CDR3 length is 15 residues. DNA for the CDR3: TGTGCCAGCAGCTTGGCGGGTAGGCTAGGAGAGACCCAGTACTTC. Amino acid sequence: CASSLAGRLGETQYF.

The chain couples TRBV24-1 to TRBJ1-6; D gene unclear. CDR3 length: 15 residues. Deletions cut 8 bases from V and 6 bases from J, with 16 bases between. CDR1 KGHDR and CDR2 SFDVKD come from the germline V gene. For the CDR3, the DNA is TGTGCCACCACCGATTCGGAGGGTCTTAATTCACCCCTCCACTTT. Its protein is CATTDSEGLNSPLHF.

This clone was recorded once. This sequence joins TRBV18 and TRBJ2-7; D is unresolved. Germline-derived CDR1 and CDR2 are KGHSH and LQKENI. V lost 6 bases and J lost 0, with 9 bases in between. The CDR3 length is 13 residues. CDR3 protein: CASSTPFSYEQYF. CDR3 DNA: TGTGCCAGCTCGACACCTTTCTCCTACGAGCAGTACTTC.

The chain employs TRBV6-5 and TRBJ1-5; 7 bases line up with TRBD1. CDR3 length: 13 amino acids. Germline V gives CDR1 MNHEY, CDR2 SVGAGI. V was pared by 6 bases and J by 5 bases, with 4 bases of the junction left unmatched. CDR3 loop: CASSDRADQPQHF. CDR3 nucleotides: TGTGCCAGCAGCGACAGGGCCGATCAGCCCCAGCATTTT.

In its sample, this clone was seen a few times. V usage is TRBV19 and J usage is TRBJ1-1; tentatively, D is TRBD1 (5 bases). CDR3 length: 13 residues. Trimming took off 2 bases at V and 3 bases at J, with 7 bases between the two ends. Germline-derived CDR1 and CDR2 are LNHDA and SQIVND (reference sequence). The CDR3 nucleotides read TGTGCCAGTAGTATACAAGGGGACACTGAAGCTTTCTTT. It encodes CASSIQGDTEAFF.

About this clone itself: The same CDR3 is also encoded by other DNA sequences in this sample. The V and J genes are TRBV29-1 and TRBJ1-1; no reliable D call. Looked up from germline, CDR1 is SQVTM and CDR2 is ANQGSEA. There are 10 residues in the CDR3. Trimming shortened V by 5 bases and J by 1 base, and 2 bases separated the two germline ends. Here the CDR3 reads CSVRNTEAFF. The CDR3 nucleotides are TGCAGCGTTCGGAACACTGAAGCTTTCTTT.

The genes are TRBV15 and TRBJ2-1; 7 positions agree with TRBD2. Trimming cost V 1 base and J 3 bases; bases outside gene matches: 9. The CDR3 has 17 residues. CDR1 LNHNV and CDR2 YYDKDF come from the germline V gene (reference sequence). CDR3: CATSRVVTSVGYNEQFF. DNA of the CDR3: TGTGCCACCAGCAGAGTCGTTACTAGCGTAGGCTACAATGAGCAGTTCTTC.

This chain joins TRBV4-1 and TRBJ2-5; D may be TRBD1 (6 bases). V lost 0 bases and J 7 bases, leaving 6 bases between the germline ends. Per the germline V gene, CDR1 is MGHRA and CDR2 is YSYEKL. The CDR3 runs 12 residues. CDR3 nucleotide sequence: TGCGCCAGCAGCCAAGAAGGGGGGACCCAGTACTTC. This codes for CASSQEGGTQYF.

This chain links TRBV10-2 with TRBJ1-5; 9 nucleotides match TRBD1. Unmatched junction bases numbered 4, after V lost 6 bases and J lost 1 base. Germline-derived CDR1 and CDR2 are WSHSY and SAAADI. The CDR3 has 15 residues. This CDR3 is CASSQQGASNQPQHF. DNA of the CDR3: TGCGCCAGCAGCCAACAGGGGGCGAGCAATCAGCCCCAGCATTTT.

This clone was seen once. CDR3 DNA: TGTGCCAGCCTCCGGGACAGGATCTACGAGCAGTACTTC. It translates to CASLRDRIYEQYF. This sequence joins TRBV2 and TRBJ2-7, with 8 bases matching TRBD1. The V gene's germline CDR1 is SNHLY and CDR2 FYNNEI. This CDR3 is 13 amino acids long. Trimming at V came to 8 bases and at J to 3 bases, leaving 6 bases not matched to a gene.